This is a list of T cell receptor beta chains from one sample in a study of cytomegalovirus exposure and HLA in healthy donors. The repertoire was sequenced with immunoSEQ multiplex PCR; TCRdb's copy has only in-frame clones and lacks some. The repertoire table contains around 140,000 clones. Sequencing was performed on PBMCs. The receptors come from a man in his late teens or twenties in good health and CMV-seronegative. Each CDR3 is given with its conserved first and last residue. The D gene is left open where the match is weak.

D	V	J	DNA	CDR3
TRBD2	TRBV12-5	TRBJ2-3	TGTGCTAGTGGCTCACGGCCGCTACTAGCGGGGGGGCCTAATACGCAGTATTTT	CASGSRPLLAGGPNTQYF
TRBD2	TRBV4-2	TRBJ2-7	TGTGCCAGCAGCCAACCCATAGCGGGAGGGCCAGACGAGCAGTACTTC	CASSQPIAGGPDEQYF
.	TRBV25-1	TRBJ1-1	TGTGCCAGCAGTCGGGGCGGTAGTGCGAACAGGGACCCTGAAGCTTTCTTT	CASSRGGSANRDPEAFF
TRBD1	TRBV5-4	TRBJ1-1	TGTGCCAGCAGCTTCAGACAGGGCTACACTGAAGCTTTCTTT	CASSFRQGYTEAFF
.	TRBV6-5	TRBJ1-1	TGTGCCAGCAGTTACGGGCAGGGCCCCACTGAAGCTTTCTTT	CASSYGQGPTEAFF
TRBD1	TRBV7-2	TRBJ1-2	TGTGCCAGCAGCTCAGGGGGACTGCAGGGGGACGGCTACACCTTC	CASSSGGLQGDGYTF
TRBD2	TRBV28	TRBJ2-1	TGTGCCAGCGAGTCACCTGGCGGGGGGAACAATGAGCAGTTCTTC	CASESPGGGNNEQFF
.	TRBV2	TRBJ1-1	TGTGCCAGCGAACAGGGTCTGAGGACTGAAGCTTTCTTT	CASEQGLRTEAFF
TRBD1	TRBV10-3	TRBJ1-2	TGTGCCATCAGTGTCGGGACAGGGTCTGGCTACACCTTC	CAISVGTGSGYTF
TRBD1	TRBV7-2	TRBJ2-7	TGTGCCAGCAGCTTATATCTAGGGACAGCCTTCAGCGAGCAGTACTTC	CASSLYLGTAFSEQYF
.	TRBV6-4	TRBJ2-3	TGTGCCAGCAGTGAAGTCAGCGGCACAGATACGCAGTATTTT	CASSEVSGTDTQYF
.	TRBV21-1	TRBJ1-4	TGTGCCAGCAGCAACTCCCACACTGAAAAACTGTTTTTT	CASSNSHTEKLFF
.	TRBV5-4	TRBJ1-2	TGTGCCAGCAGCCTATCCCGGGGGGCTCGTGGCTACACCTTC	CASSLSRGARGYTF
.	TRBV7-3	TRBJ2-5	TGTGCCAGCAGCTTAGAAGGCCTGGAGAAAGAGACCCAGTACTTC	CASSLEGLEKETQYF
.	TRBV13	TRBJ1-4	TGTGCCAGCAGCGCAGGGCGGGGCGGTAATGAAAAACTGTTTTTT	CASSAGRGGNEKLFF
TRBD1	TRBV7-9	TRBJ2-7	TGTGCCAGCAGCTTAGTAATGACAGGGCAGCCCTACGAGCAGTACTTC	CASSLVMTGQPYEQYF
TRBD2	TRBV7-2	TRBJ2-7	TGTGCCAGCAGCTTAGAGCGGGGCGCAACCTACGAGCAGTACTTC	CASSLERGATYEQYF
TRBD2	TRBV4-2	TRBJ2-1	TGTGCCAGCAGCCAAGATAAGACTAGCGGGAGGAGCGAGCAGTTCTTC	CASSQDKTSGRSEQFF
TRBD2	TRBV6-5	TRBJ2-7	TGTGCCAGCAGTTACAGGACTAGCGGGGATAACGAGCAGTACTTC	CASSYRTSGDNEQYF
TRBD2	TRBV11-3	TRBJ2-3	TGTGCCAGCAGCCCCCGCCCCACTACTAGCGCAGGTCGGGATACGCAGTATTTT	CASSPRPTTSAGRDTQYF
TRBD1	TRBV13	TRBJ1-2	TGTGCCAGCAGCGTTAGGACAGGCTCGGCGGGCTACACCTTC	CASSVRTGSAGYTF
TRBD1	TRBV11-3	TRBJ2-1	TGTGCCAGCAGCCGGACAGGGGTAGCTGAGCAGTTCTTC	CASSRTGVAEQFF
.	TRBV9	TRBJ2-5	TGTGCCAGCAGCGTAGGGGCTAGCTGGTTTGAAGAGACCCAGTACTTC	CASSVGASWFEETQYF
.	TRBV29-1	TRBJ2-5	TGCAGCGTTGACTCCCCCGGGTTTCTTCAACAAGAGACCCAGTACTTC	CSVDSPGFLQQETQYF
.	TRBV7-6	TRBJ2-7	TGTGCCAGCAGCTTTTCCCCGCAGGGCTCCTACGAGCAGTACTTC	CASSFSPQGSYEQYF
.	TRBV25-1	TRBJ1-1	TGTGCCAGCAGTGAATATATTCTCCCGGGCACTGAAGCTTTCTTT	CASSEYILPGTEAFF
TRBD2	TRBV19	TRBJ2-3	TGTGCCAGTAGTATTCCACTAGCGGGGACTTCTAGCACAGATACGCAGTATTTT	CASSIPLAGTSSTDTQYF
.	TRBV9	TRBJ1-2	TGTGCCAGCAGCGTGGCGGACAGCCCGAACTATGGCTACACCTTC	CASSVADSPNYGYTF
.	TRBV25-1	TRBJ2-1	TGTGCCAGCAGTGATAGACAATCCGATGAGCAGTTCTTC	CASSDRQSDEQFF
TRBD1	TRBV10-3	TRBJ1-1	TGTGCCATCAGTCTGGACAGGGGGTCCACTGAAGCTTTCTTT	CAISLDRGSTEAFF
.	TRBV29-1	TRBJ1-1	TGCAGCGCCGGAAGACAGGAAGCTTTCTTT	CSAGRQEAFF
.	TRBV7-3	TRBJ2-2	TGTGCCAGCAGCTACACGGGGAACACCGGGGAGCTGTTTTTT	CASSYTGNTGELFF
.	TRBV7-9	TRBJ2-7	TGTGCCAGCAGCTTAGCAATTTTAACCTACGAGCAGTACTTC	CASSLAILTYEQYF
TRBD1	TRBV18	TRBJ2-1	TGTGCCAGCTCAGTCCAGGGGGCTCGTAGTGAGCAGTTCTTC	CASSVQGARSEQFF
.	TRBV5-1	TRBJ2-7	TGCGCCAGCAGCTTGGGGCCTTGGTTTGAACTACCTCGCTCCTACGAGCAGTACTTC	CASSLGPWFELPRSYEQYF
TRBD1	TRBV6-5	TRBJ2-4	TGTGCCAGCAGCGCCCGGGACAGGGGGTGGCACTTC	CASSARDRGWHF
.	TRBV9	TRBJ2-1	TGTGCCAGCAGCCCCATTCCCGGTGAGCAGTTCTTC	CASSPIPGEQFF